The sequence of this T cell receptor beta chain was determined in a study of Ad26.COV2.S vaccination and SARS-CoV-2 variants. On the study more broadly: The study gave Ad26.COV2.S intramuscularly, once or twice 56 days apart.

This table comes from immunoSEQ multiplex PCR, and its TCRdb copy is limited to in-frame clones, with some not included. This sample yields 300,000 to 400,000 clones, of which roughly 91% are seen a single time; under 6% belongs to the top ten. Findings and caveats of the study: The placebo group had lower spike-specific TCR breadth than the vaccine recipients did.

Treatment denoted: some 20 received Ad26.COV2.S at low or high dose, single or two shots; roughly five received placebo; per-sample allocation not given. Day 63 after the first vaccine or placebo injection was the time point for sampling. In Boston, the donor was an adult between 18-55 years of age. Note on this clone: Antigen specificity is unknown.

This CDR3 contains 16 residues. Per the germline V gene, CDR1 is LNHDA and CDR2 is SQIVND (reference sequence). Germline trimming cut 5 bases from V and 8 bases from J; bases unmatched to any gene: 13. The chain is built from TRBV19 and TRBJ2-1; 9 nucleotides match TRBD1. The receptor was isolated from a person aged 18-60 years who received the Ad26.COV2.S COVID-19 vaccine or a placebo. The specimen was peripheral blood, collected in a trial of Ad26.COV2.S vaccine versus placebo. The CDR3 DNA sequence: TGTGCCAGTAGTTTGGTGCGGACAGGGGCCGGGGATGAGCAGTTCTTC. Protein: CASSLVRTGAGDEQFF.